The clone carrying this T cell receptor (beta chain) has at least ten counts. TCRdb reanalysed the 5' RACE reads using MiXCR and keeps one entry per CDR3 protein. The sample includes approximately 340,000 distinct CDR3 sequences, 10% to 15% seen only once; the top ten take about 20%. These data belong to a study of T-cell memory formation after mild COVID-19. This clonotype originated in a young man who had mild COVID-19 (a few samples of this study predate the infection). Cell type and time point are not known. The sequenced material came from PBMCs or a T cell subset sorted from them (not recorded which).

CDR3 in amino acids: CASSPLAQETQYF. The CDR3 coding sequence is TGTGCCAGCAGCCCCCTGGCCCAAGAGACCCAGTACTTC. The genes are TRBV7-2 and TRBJ2-5; no reliable D call. This CDR3 region has 13 residues. CDR1 is SGHTA and CDR2 is FQGNSA in the germline V gene. Trimming pared 5 bases from V and 1 base from J, leaving 8 bases between.